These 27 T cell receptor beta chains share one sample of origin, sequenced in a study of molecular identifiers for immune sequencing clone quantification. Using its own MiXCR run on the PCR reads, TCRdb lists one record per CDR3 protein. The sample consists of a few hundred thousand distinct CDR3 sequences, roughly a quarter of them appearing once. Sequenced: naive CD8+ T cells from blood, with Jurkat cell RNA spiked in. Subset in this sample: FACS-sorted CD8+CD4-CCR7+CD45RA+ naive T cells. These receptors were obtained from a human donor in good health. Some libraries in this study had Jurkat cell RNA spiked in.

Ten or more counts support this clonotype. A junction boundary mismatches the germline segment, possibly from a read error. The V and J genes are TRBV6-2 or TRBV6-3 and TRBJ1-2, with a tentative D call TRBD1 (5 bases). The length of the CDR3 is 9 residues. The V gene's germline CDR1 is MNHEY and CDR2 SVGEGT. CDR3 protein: CASGTRLSF. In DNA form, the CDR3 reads TGTGCCAGCGGGACCCGACTTTCCTTC.

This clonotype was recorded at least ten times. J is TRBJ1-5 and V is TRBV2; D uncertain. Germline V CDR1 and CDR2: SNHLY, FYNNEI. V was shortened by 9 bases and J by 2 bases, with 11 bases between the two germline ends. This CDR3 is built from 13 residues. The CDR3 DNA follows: TGTGCCAGTACGGACTCGGGCAATCAGCCCCAGCATTTT. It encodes CASTDSGNQPQHF.

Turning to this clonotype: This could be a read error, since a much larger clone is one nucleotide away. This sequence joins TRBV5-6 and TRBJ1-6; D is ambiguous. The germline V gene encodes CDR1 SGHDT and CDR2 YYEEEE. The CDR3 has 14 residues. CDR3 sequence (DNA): TGTGCCAGCAGCCACTCCAGCTATAATTCACCCCCCCACTTT. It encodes CASSHSSYNSPPHF.

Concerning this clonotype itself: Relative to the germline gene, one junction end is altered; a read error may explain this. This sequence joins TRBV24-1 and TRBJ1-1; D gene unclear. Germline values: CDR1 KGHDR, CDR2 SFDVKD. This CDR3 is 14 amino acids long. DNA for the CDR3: TGTGCCACCAGTGCTTTGGCGGAGAACACTGAAGCTTTCTTT. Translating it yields CATSALAENTEAFF.

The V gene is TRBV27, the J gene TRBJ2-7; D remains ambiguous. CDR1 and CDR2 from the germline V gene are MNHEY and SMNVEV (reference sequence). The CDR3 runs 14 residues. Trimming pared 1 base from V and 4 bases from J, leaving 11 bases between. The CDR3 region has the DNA TGTGCCAGCAGTTTATATTCCGAAGGGTACGAGCAGTACTTC. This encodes CASSLYSEGYEQYF.

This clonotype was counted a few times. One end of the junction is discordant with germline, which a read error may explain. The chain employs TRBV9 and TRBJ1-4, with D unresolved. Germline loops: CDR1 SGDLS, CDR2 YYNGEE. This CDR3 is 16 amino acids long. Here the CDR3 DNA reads TGTGCCAGCAGCGTATCCGGTACTGCAACTAATGAAAAACCGTTTTTT. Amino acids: CASSVSGTATNEKPFF.

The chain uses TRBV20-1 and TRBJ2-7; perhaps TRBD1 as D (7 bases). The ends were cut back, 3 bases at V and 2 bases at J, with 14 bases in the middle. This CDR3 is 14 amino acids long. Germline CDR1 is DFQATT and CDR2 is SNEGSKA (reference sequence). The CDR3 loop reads CSARTGDSPYEQYF. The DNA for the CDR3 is TGCAGTGCTAGGACGGGGGACAGCCCCTACGAGCAGTACTTC.

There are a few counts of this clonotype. CDR3 sequence (DNA): TGTGCCAGCAGCTTAAGTCTAGCGGGCGCTTCATACAATGAGCAGTTCTTC. Translation: CASSLSLAGASYNEQFF. This chain links TRBV7-9 with TRBJ2-1, with 8 bases that match TRBD2. Germline lookup yields CDR1 SEHNR and CDR2 FQNEAQ (reference sequence). V shed 2 bases and J 4 bases; nucleotides not matched to a gene: 10. The CDR3 sequence is 17 residues long.

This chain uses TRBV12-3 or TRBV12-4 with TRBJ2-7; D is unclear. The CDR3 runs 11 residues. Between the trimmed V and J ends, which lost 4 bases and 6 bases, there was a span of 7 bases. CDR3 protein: CASSWSREQYF. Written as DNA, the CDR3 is TGTGCCAGCAGTTGGTCTCGCGAGCAGTACTTC.

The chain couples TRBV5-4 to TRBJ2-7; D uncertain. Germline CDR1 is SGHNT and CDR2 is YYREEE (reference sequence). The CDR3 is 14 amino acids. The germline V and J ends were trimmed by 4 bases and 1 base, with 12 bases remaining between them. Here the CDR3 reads CASSPEPASYEQYF. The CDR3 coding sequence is TGTGCCAGCAGCCCAGAGCCAGCTTCCTACGAGCAGTACTTC.

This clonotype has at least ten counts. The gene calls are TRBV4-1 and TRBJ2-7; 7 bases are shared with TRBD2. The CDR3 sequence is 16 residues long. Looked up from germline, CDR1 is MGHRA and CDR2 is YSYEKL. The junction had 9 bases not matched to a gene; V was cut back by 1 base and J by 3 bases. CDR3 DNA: TGCGCCAGCAGCCAAGGGGCGCGGGGGTCTGACTACGAGCAGTACTTC. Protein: CASSQGARGSDYEQYF.

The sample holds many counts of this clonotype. CDR3 nucleotides: TGCGCCAGCAGCCAAGGCCTAGCGGGGGTTGCCTACGAGCAGTACTTC. It encodes CASSQGLAGVAYEQYF. The V gene is TRBV4-3, the J gene TRBJ2-7; 10 bases match TRBD2. CDR3 length equals 16 residues. After removal of 1 base from V and 2 bases from J, the junction contained 5 bases not matched to a gene. The V gene's germline CDR1 is LGHNA and CDR2 YSLEER.

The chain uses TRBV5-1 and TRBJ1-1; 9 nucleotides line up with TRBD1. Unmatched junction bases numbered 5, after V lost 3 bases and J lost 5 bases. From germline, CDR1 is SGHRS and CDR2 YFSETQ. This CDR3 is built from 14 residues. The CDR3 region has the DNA TGCGCCAGCAGCTCGGGACAGGGTGGAACTGAAGCTTTCTTT. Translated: CASSSGQGGTEAFF.

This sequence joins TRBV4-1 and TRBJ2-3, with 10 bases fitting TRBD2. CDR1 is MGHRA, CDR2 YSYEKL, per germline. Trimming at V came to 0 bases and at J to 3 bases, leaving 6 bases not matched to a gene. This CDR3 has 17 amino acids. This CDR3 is CASSQERSSGRTDTQYF. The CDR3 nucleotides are TGCGCCAGCAGCCAAGAACGGTCTAGCGGGAGAACAGATACGCAGTATTTT.

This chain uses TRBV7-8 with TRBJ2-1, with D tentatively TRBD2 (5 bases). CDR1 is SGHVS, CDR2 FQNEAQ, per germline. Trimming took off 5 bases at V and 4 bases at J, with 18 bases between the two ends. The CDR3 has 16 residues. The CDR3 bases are TGTGCCAGCAGCCCAAACCCCGGGAACACATACAATGAGCAGTTCTTC. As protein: CASSPNPGNTYNEQFF.

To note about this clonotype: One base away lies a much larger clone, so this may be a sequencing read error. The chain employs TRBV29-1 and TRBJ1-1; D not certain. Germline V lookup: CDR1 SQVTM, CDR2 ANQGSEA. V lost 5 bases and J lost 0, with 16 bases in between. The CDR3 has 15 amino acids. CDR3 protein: CSVQDGTEVNTEAFF. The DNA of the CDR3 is TGCAGCGTTCAGGATGGCACAGAGGTGAACACTGAAGCTTTCTTT.

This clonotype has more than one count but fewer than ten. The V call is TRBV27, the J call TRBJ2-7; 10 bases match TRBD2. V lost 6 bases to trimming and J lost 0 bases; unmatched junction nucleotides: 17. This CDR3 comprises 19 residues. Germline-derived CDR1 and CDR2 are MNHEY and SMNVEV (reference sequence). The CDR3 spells CASSPPRGTSAFSSYEQYF. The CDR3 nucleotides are TGTGCCAGCAGCCCCCCTCGAGGGACTAGCGCCTTCAGCTCCTACGAGCAGTACTTC.

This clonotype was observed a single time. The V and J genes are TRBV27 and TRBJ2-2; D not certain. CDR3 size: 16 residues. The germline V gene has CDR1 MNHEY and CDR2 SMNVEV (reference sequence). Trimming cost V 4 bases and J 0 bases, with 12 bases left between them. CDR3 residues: CASSSFYAPNTGELFF. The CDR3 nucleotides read TGTGCCAGCAGTTCCTTTTACGCTCCGAACACCGGGGAGCTGTTTTTT.

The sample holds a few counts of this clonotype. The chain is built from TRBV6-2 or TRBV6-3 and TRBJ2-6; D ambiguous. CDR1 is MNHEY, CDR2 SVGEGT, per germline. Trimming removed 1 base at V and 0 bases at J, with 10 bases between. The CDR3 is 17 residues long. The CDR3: CASSYYRPSSGANVLTF. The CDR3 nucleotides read TGTGCCAGCAGTTACTATCGACCCAGCTCTGGGGCCAACGTCCTGACTTTC.

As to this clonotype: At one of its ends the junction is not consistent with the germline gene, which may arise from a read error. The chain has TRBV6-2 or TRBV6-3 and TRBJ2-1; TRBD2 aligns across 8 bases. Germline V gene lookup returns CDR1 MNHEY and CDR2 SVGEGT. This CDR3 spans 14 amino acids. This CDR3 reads CAGSYWAAGDEQFF. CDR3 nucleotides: TGTGCCGGCAGTTACTGGGCAGCGGGAGATGAGCAGTTCTTC.

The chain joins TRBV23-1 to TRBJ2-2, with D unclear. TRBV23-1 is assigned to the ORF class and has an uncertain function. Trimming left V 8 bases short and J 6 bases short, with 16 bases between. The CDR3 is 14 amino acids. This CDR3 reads CASRNGVLAGELFF. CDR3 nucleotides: TGCGCCAGCCGGAACGGTGTTTTGGCCGGGGAGCTGTTTTTT.

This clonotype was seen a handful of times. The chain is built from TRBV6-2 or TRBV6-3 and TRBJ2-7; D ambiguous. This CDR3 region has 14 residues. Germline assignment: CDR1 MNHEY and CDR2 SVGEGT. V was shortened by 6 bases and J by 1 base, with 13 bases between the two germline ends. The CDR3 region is CASSVFQVSYEQYF. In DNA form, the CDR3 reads TGTGCCAGCAGCGTTTTTCAGGTATCCTACGAGCAGTACTTC.

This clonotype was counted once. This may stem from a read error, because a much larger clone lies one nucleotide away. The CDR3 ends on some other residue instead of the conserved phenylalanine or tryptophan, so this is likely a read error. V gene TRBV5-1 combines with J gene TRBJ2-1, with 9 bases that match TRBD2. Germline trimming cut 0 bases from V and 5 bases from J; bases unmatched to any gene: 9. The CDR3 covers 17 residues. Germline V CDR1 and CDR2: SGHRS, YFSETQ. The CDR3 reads CASSLAFPGLANNEQFL. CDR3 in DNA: TGCGCCAGCAGCTTGGCGTTCCCGGGACTAGCCAACAATGAGCAGTTCCTC.

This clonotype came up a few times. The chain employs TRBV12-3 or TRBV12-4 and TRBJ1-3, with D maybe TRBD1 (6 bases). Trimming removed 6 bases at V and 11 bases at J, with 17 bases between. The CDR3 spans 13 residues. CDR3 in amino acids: CASSPPGHRPIYF. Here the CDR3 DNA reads TGTGCCAGCAGCCCGCCGGGACATCGTCCCATATATTTT.

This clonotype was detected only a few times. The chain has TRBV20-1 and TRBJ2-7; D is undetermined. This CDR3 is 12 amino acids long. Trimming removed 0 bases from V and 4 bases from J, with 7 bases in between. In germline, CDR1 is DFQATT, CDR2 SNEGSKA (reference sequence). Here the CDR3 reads CSAREHRYEQYF. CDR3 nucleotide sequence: TGCAGTGCTAGAGAACACCGGTACGAGCAGTACTTC.

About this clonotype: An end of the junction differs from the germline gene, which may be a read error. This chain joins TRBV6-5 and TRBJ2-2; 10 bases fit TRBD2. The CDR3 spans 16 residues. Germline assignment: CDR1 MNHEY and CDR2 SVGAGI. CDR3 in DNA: TGTGCCCACAATACAGGACTAGCGGTCTACCCCGGGGAGCTATTTTTT. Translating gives CAHNTGLAVYPGELFF.

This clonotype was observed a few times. The CDR3 here is CAWSVRAGAGDTQYF. The DNA for the CDR3 is TGTGCCTGGAGTGTTCGGGCCGGAGCTGGAGATACGCAGTATTTT. The V gene is TRBV30, the J gene TRBJ2-3; D gene ambiguous. V lost 0 bases, J lost 5 bases, and 15 bases lay in between. The CDR3 extends over 15 amino acids. From germline, CDR1 is GTSNPN and CDR2 SVGIG (reference sequence).